This T cell receptor (beta chain) derives from a study of cytomegalovirus exposure and HLA in healthy donors. Study-wide results and limits: Rarity marked most TCR sequences, yet some public TCRs occurred in many donors. The classifier was said to identify cytomegalovirus status with high specificity and sensitivity.

PCR amplification relied on 60 Vbeta primers (plus 13 Jbeta primers). Method: immunoSEQ multiplex PCR; TCRdb's copy keeps in-frame clones and lacks some. Here the sample spans about 180,000 clones, around 80% being singletons. This clone was picked up a small number of times. Its specificity is not known. The sample consisted of PBMCs. The receptor comes from a man aged 40-55 years in good health and CMV-seronegative.

The CDR3 bases are TGCAGCACGAGCCTAGGGGGAAACTACGAGCAGTACTTC. Amino acids: CSTSLGGNYEQYF. The chain has TRBV29-1 and TRBJ2-7; TRBD1 is a possible D gene (6 bases). Trimming shortened V by 8 bases and J by 3 bases, and 17 bases separated the two germline ends. Germline CDR1 reads SQVTM; CDR2 reads ANQGSEA. This CDR3 comprises 13 residues.